This TCR beta chain is drawn from a study of shared clonotypes between healthy human individuals. Partitioning of CD4+ cells yielded a CD45RA+ naive subset and a CD45RA-negative memory subset. Details on this clone: Antigen: not known.

The CDR3 has 18 residues. The V end was cut by 1 base, the J end by 2 bases, with 21 bases between. Germline V CDR1 and CDR2: SGHAT, FQDESV (reference sequence). It was at deep level that the assay was run. The method was immunoSEQ multiplex PCR; TCRdb's version includes in-frame clones alone and lacks a portion of them. The table records approximately 2.1 million clones, 90% to 95% of them present only once. Study-wide points: Sharing of clonotypes among donors was expected to vary with sequencing depth.

The clonotype originates from a man aged 18 to 30 in good health. Some clones in this sample may be carry-over from other donors' samples. The source material was naive CD4+ T cells from PBMCs. Described subset: CD45RA+ positively selected. This chain links TRBV11-1 with TRBJ2-7; tentatively, D is TRBD2 (7 bases). Here the CDR3 reads CASSLGGRGGPGTYEQYF. Written as DNA, the CDR3 is TGTGCCAGCAGCTTAGGTGGACGCGGGGGCCCAGGGACCTACGAGCAGTACTTC.